Following are 13 T cell receptor beta chains from one sample sequenced in a study of blood T cell repertoires in COVID-19. Only in-frame clones appear in the TCRdb table, and some are missing; sequencing was by immunoSEQ multiplex PCR. Among 380,000 or so clones listed, more than 80% were seen once. Material for sequencing was peripheral blood. All receptors come from a man between 40 and 49 years old with acute or convalescent COVID-19.

The chain is built from TRBV6-2 or TRBV6-3 and TRBJ1-1, with 10 positions matching TRBD1. V gave up 2 bases and J gave up 6 bases; unmatched junction bases: 6. Germline V CDR1 and CDR2: MNHEY, SVGEGT. The CDR3 extends over 15 amino acids. The CDR3 spells CASSYPGQGVAEAFF. DNA of the CDR3: TGTGCCAGCAGTTACCCAGGACAGGGGGTAGCTGAAGCTTTCTTT.

The chain couples TRBV3-1 (or the pseudogene TRBV3-2) to TRBJ2-2, with a weak D call TRBD1 (5 bases). This CDR3 has 14 amino acids. V was trimmed by 4 bases and J by 4 bases, leaving 10 bases between them. The germline gives CDR1 LGHDT, CDR2 YNNKEL (reference sequence). CDR3 nucleotides: TGTGCCAGCAGCCTAGCTAGGGGCACCGGGGAGCTGTTTTTT. Amino acid sequence: CASSLARGTGELFF.

This chain joins TRBV4-1 and TRBJ2-7; D is possibly TRBD1 (6 bases). Trimming removed 2 bases at V and 5 bases at J, with 13 bases between. CDR1 is MGHRA, CDR2 YSYEKL, per germline. The CDR3 extends over 14 amino acids. The CDR3 region has the DNA TGCGCCAGCAGCCAAAAAAAGACAGGCAACGAGCAGTACTTC. As protein: CASSQKKTGNEQYF.

J is TRBJ2-5 and V is TRBV10-3; 12 bases are a match to TRBD1. The CDR3 has 15 residues. Per the germline V gene, CDR1 is ENHRY and CDR2 is SYGVKD. Trimming took 3 bases from V and 4 from J; bases not matched to a gene: 3. CDR3 sequence reads: CAISDGTGGRETQYF. The CDR3 DNA reads as TGTGCCATCAGTGATGGGACAGGGGGCCGAGAGACCCAGTACTTC.

This clone has more than one count but fewer than ten. This specimen includes other DNA sequences encoding the same CDR3. This sequence joins TRBV5-1 and TRBJ1-5; D is uncertain. Trimming took off 0 bases at V and 2 bases at J, with 12 bases between the two ends. This CDR3 has 16 amino acids. Germline CDR1 is SGHRS and CDR2 is YFSETQ. The chain's CDR3 is CASSLEGGGGNQPQHF. Written as DNA, the CDR3 is TGCGCCAGCAGCTTGGAGGGAGGTGGGGGCAATCAGCCCCAGCATTTT.

As DNA, the CDR3 is TGTGCCAGCAGTTTGACAGGGGGCGATATCGTTTTCTATGGCTACACCTTC. Residues: CASSLTGGDIVFYGYTF. The rearrangement links TRBV27 to TRBJ1-2; 10 nucleotides match TRBD1. After removal of 3 bases from V and 4 bases from J, the junction contained 11 bases not matched to a gene. CDR1 is MNHEY, CDR2 SMNVEV, per germline (reference sequence). The CDR3 is 17 amino acids.

V and J are TRBV4-1 and TRBJ2-7, with TRBD2 identical over 11 bases. Germline loops: CDR1 MGHRA, CDR2 YSYEKL. The J segment lost 2 bases and the V segment lost 5 bases, leaving 2 bases of the junction unmatched. The CDR3 totals 14 residues. The CDR3 nucleotides are TGCGCCAGCAGCTATAGCGGGGGGGCCTACGAGCAGTACTTC. Amino acids: CASSYSGGAYEQYF.

The CDR3 DNA is TGTGCCAGCAGCGCTCTGACTGTCTCAGATACGCAGTATTTT. As protein: CASSALTVSDTQYF. The J gene is TRBJ2-3, the V gene TRBV9; D unclear. The CDR3 contains 14 residues. Germline V lookup: CDR1 SGDLS, CDR2 YYNGEE. With 3 bases removed from V and 4 bases from J, the gap between germline ends came to 12 bases.

Only one count was recorded for this clone. The chain employs TRBV6-6 and TRBJ2-1; 7 nucleotides align to TRBD2. The V gene's germline CDR1 is MNHNY and CDR2 SVGAGI (reference sequence). Losses at the gene ends were 8 bases for V and 2 bases for J; bases not matched to a gene: 9. This CDR3 has 15 residues. CDR3 DNA: TGTGCCAGCGTCTCCAGCGGGAAAACCTACAATGAGCAGTTCTTC. Its protein product is CASVSSGKTYNEQFF.

CDR3 nucleotide sequence: TGTGCCAGCTCACCATCAGCGGGGCCTTCTGGGGCCAACGTCCTGACTTTC. As protein: CASSPSAGPSGANVLTF. The chain uses TRBV18 and TRBJ2-6, with TRBD2 matching 7 bases. The V and J ends lost 2 bases and 1 base, in that order; junction bases with no gene match: 5. The CDR3 has 17 residues. Germline-derived CDR1 and CDR2 are KGHSH and LQKENI. Based on the CDR3 plus reference TRBV18 and TRBJ2-6, the full variable domain is NAGVMQNPRHLVRRRGQEARLRCSPMKGHSHVYWYRQLPEEGLKFMVYLQKENIIDESGMPKERFSAEFPKEGPSILRIQQVVRGDSAAYFCASSPSAGPSGANVLTFGAGSRLTVL.

The V call is TRBV6-1, the J call TRBJ2-7; 9 bases map to TRBD1. The CDR3 contains 15 residues. Germline CDR1 is MNHNS and CDR2 is SASEGT. The ends lost 0 bases at V and 7 bases at J; junction bases unmatched: 7. CDR3 amino acids: CASSEARTGVREQYF. Written as DNA, the CDR3 is TGTGCCAGCAGTGAAGCAAGGACAGGGGTGCGGGAGCAGTACTTC.

This sequence joins TRBV3-1 (or the pseudogene TRBV3-2) and TRBJ1-2; perhaps TRBD1 as D (5 bases). The CDR3 consists of 14 residues. V shed 3 bases and J shed 10 bases, with 18 bases lying between them. Germline-derived CDR1 and CDR2 are LGHDT and YNNKEL (reference sequence). The CDR3 sequence: CASSQARGSKDYTF. The CDR3 nucleotides are TGTGCCAGCAGCCAGGCCCGGGGGTCAAAGGACTACACCTTC.

V gene TRBV6-4 combines with J gene TRBJ1-2; D call uncertain. Germline V gene sequence: CDR1 MRHNA, CDR2 SNTAGT. CDR3 length equals 15 residues. V was trimmed by 0 bases and J by 7 bases, leaving 15 bases between them. As DNA, the CDR3 is TGTGCCAGCAGTGACTCGACGGCCTCCGCGGGTGGCTACACCTTC. Translated: CASSDSTASAGGYTF.